Detailed here is one TCR beta chain. There are many counts of this clonotype. Its antigen remains undetermined. Base-call qualities are not available, and no considerably larger clone is one nucleotide away. The data were taken from a study of T cells in Graves' hyperthyroidism and ophthalmopathy (dated 2019 in TCRdb). Regarding the study in general: Peripheral blood samples were taken at initial diagnosis, before any treatment was given. To identify distinguishing TCR V-J signatures, a discovery cohort of some 99 patients was used, comprising fewer than 45 with Graves' ophthalmopathy and 55 to 65 with stable Graves' hyperthyroidism. An independent validation cohort of 18 to 20 hyperthyroidism patients and about 15 patients who later progressed to ophthalmopathy tested prospective prediction of ophthalmopathy. The approximately 100 discovery patients were divided at random into training and test sets in a 7:3 ratio. Thyroid tissue and blood T-cell repertoires from more than 5 Graves' hyperthyroidism patients were also compared in the study. After sampling, hyperthyroidism patients received methimazole starting at 30 mg daily, and ophthalmopathy patients received high-dose intravenous methylprednisolone. TCR Vbeta CDR3 sequencing of roughly 140 peripheral blood samples (43 ophthalmopathy, 75 to 80 hyperthyroidism and roughly 17 progressor patients) is reported in the paper. The investigation overall reported the following: No statistical method was used to set the sample size in advance, and investigators knew the group allocation. In validation, the model predicted progression to ophthalmopathy with over 65% sensitivity and roughly 72% specificity, a median of around 6.6 months before onset. A model built on a 13 V-J signature distinguished ophthalmopathy from stable hyperthyroidism, reaching roughly 88% sensitivity and 81% to 83% specificity in cross-validation and 80%/75% in testing. Blood samples also contained most of the expanded thyroid clonotypes (frequency above 0.001), which suggests that blood repertoires may reflect thyroid immune responses.

A patient counted as having stable Graves' hyperthyroidism if no progression to ophthalmopathy occurred over 18 months of follow-up. Hyperthyroidism patients were newly diagnosed, had a disease duration of under 2 months, and were aged 18 to 65 years. Any patient with an uncontrolled infection, another autoimmune disease, pregnancy or lactation was excluded. Diagnoses were established on the basis of clinical symptoms, serum thyroxine and TRAb, thyroid ultrasound, and orbital computed tomography. PBMCs were separated from under 12 ml of fresh peripheral blood using Ficoll-Paque density gradient centrifugation. Total RNA was extracted using Trizol reagent, and RNA quality was assessed on an Agilent 2100 Bioanalyzer. Cut back by 1 base and 0 bases, the V and J ends lie 9 bases apart. The CDR3 holds 15 amino acids from the cysteine to the phenylalanine. Only the CDR3 DNA stays, 45 bases, in frame from base 1. Taken from the germline V gene (reference sequence), the CDR1 and CDR2 loops are PRHDT and FYEKMQ.

TCR beta CDR3 regions were amplified from RNA transcripts. The TCR CDR3 was subjected to a first round of RT-PCR using the HTBI primer set and the Qiagen OneStep RT-PCR kit. Libraries were constructed in a second round of multiplex PCR, after which size selection and purification were performed. Paired-end sequencing of the libraries was performed with 100 bp reads on an Illumina HiSeq2000. The study's processing was this. SOAPnuke was used to process the raw data, throwing out any read that contained adapters or uncalled bases, had a mean Phred below 15, or lacked an exact constant-primer or identifier match. COPE v1.2.5 was used to merge high-quality paired reads, and clonotypes were defined as unique nucleotide sequences. MiTCR v1.1 was used to align clonotypes to the IMGT TRBV, TRBD and TRBJ reference segments. Analysis was restricted to V-J combinations with a frequency above 0.0001, which covered roughly 99% of repertoires. A TCS score was defined as the ratio between F50 (clonal expansion) and ExV (chaos), using BLOSUM62-based TCRdist between CDR3 peptides within each V-J. Welch's t-statistics and random forest reduced roughly 530 V-J features to roughly 13, which were used in a naive Bayes classifier (R e1071). TCRdb handled the public reads itself, with Q25 trimming in fastp and clone calling in MiXCR, and kept productive beta chains. Every entry covers one CDR3 protein and lists the most common genes and DNA from its rows. TCRdb's processing, not the study's, gives the V and J calls here. This sample is represented by 190,000 or so distinct CDR3 sequences; around 16% of them were singletons. The ten largest clones take up about 48% of the sample.

The origin of this receptor is a man aged 40-55 years with Graves' hyperthyroidism. The V and J genes are TRBV13 and TRBJ1-1; tentative D gene TRBD1, with 5 bases matching. Sequencing was carried out using blood. The DNA sequence is given as TGTGCCAGCAGCTTAGCTGGGGGGTTGAACACTGAAGCTTTCTTT. Its translation is CASSLAGGLNTEAFF. Supplemented by the reference TRBV13 and TRBJ1-1 proteins around the CDR3, the complete variable domain is AAGVIQSPRHLIKEKRETATLKCYPIPRHDTVYWYQQGPGQDPQFLISFYEKMQSDKGSIPDRFSAQQFSDYHSELNMSSLELGDSALYFCASSLAGGLNTEAFFGQGTRLTVV.